The 30 T cell receptor beta chains below come from one sample, sequenced in a study of blood T cell repertoires in COVID-19. TCRdb's copy holds only in-frame clones and misses some; the assay was immunoSEQ multiplex PCR. The data hold approximately 380,000 clones, with roughly 90% observed a single time. The source material was PBMCs or T cells enriched from blood (not recorded which). The receptors shown here come from a woman aged 35 to 49 who had been exposed to COVID-19.

CDR3 sequence: CASSREPRYSNQPQHF. Here the CDR3 DNA reads TGTGCCAGCAGCCGGGAACCGAGATATAGCAATCAGCCCCAGCATTTT. The chain uses TRBV6-6 and TRBJ1-5; D unresolved. The length of the CDR3 is 16 residues. The germline V gene has CDR1 MNHNY and CDR2 SVGAGI (reference sequence). V lost 6 bases and J lost 0, with 15 bases in between.

The chain employs TRBV11-2 and TRBJ2-4, with 8 positions matching TRBD1. The CDR3 totals 16 residues. The germline V gene encodes CDR1 SGHAT and CDR2 FQNNGV. After removal of 1 base from V and 0 bases from J, the junction contained 2 bases not matched to a gene. CDR3 coding DNA: TGTGCCAGCAGCTTAGGACAGGGGATAGCCAAAAACATTCAGTACTTC. Translating it yields CASSLGQGIAKNIQYF. Based on the CDR3 plus reference TRBV11-2 and TRBJ2-4, the full variable domain is EAGVAQSPRYKIIEKRQSVAFWCNPISGHATLYWYQQILGQGPKLLIQFQNNGVVDDSQLPKDRFSAERLKGVDSTLKIQPAKLEDSAVYLCASSLGQGIAKNIQYFGAGTRLSVL.

This clone was seen only once. The chain employs TRBV11-3 and TRBJ2-1; 8 positions match TRBD2. From germline, CDR1 is SGHNT and CDR2 YENEEA. CDR3 size: 16 residues. The V and J ends lost 5 bases and 5 bases, in that order; junction bases with no gene match: 11. The CDR3 DNA reads as TGTGCCAGCAGCCCCCTCGGAGGACTAGCCCACAATGAGCAGTTCTTC. This sequence encodes CASSPLGGLAHNEQFF.

The gene calls are TRBV10-3 and TRBJ2-1; 11 bases are shared with TRBD2. The J segment lost 9 bases and the V segment lost 10 bases, leaving 14 bases of the junction unmatched. The CDR3 is 15 residues long. CDR1 and CDR2 (germline): ENHRY, SYGVKD. CDR3 in amino acids: CATRGGSGREGEQFF. The CDR3 DNA follows: TGTGCCACCAGAGGTGGTAGCGGGAGGGAGGGTGAGCAGTTCTTC.

This clone was detected once. The genes are TRBV7-9 and TRBJ1-2, with D tentatively TRBD1 (5 bases). CDR1 SEHNR and CDR2 FQNEAQ come from the germline V gene (reference sequence). V was cut by 4 bases and J by 4 bases, with 19 bases left in between. The CDR3 length is 16 residues. This CDR3 reads CASSYGRGSSSYGYTF. CDR3 sequence (DNA): TGTGCCAGCAGCTATGGGCGGGGGAGCTCCAGCTATGGCTACACCTTC.

To note about this clone: One end of the junction is discordant with germline, which a read error may explain. The chain carries TRBV7-9 and TRBJ1-6; D perhaps matches TRBD1 (6 bases). CDR3 length: 15 amino acids. CDR1 and CDR2 from the germline V gene are SEHNR and FQNEAQ (reference sequence). The CDR3 bases are TGTGCCAGCAGCCTAGCGGCAGGGGTGGATTCACCCCTCCACTTT. Its protein is CASSLAAGVDSPLHF.

J is TRBJ1-2 and V is TRBV7-2; possibly TRBD1 for D (6 bases). V was shortened by 1 base and J by 3 bases, with 9 bases between the two germline ends. The CDR3 runs to 14 residues. Germline lookup yields CDR1 SGHTA and CDR2 FQGNSA. The DNA for the CDR3 is TGTGCCAGCAGCTTAGGCACAGGGCACTATGGCTACACCTTC. It yields the protein CASSLGTGHYGYTF.

The chain combines TRBV24-1 with TRBJ1-1; D remains unclear. Per the germline V gene, CDR1 is KGHDR and CDR2 is SFDVKD. V lost 3 bases and J lost 11, with 15 bases in between. This CDR3 contains 13 residues. The CDR3 nucleotides read TGTGCCACCAGTGATCCGTTTACGTCCGGGGCTTTCTTT. This gives the protein CATSDPFTSGAFF.

This rearrangement joins TRBV19 to TRBJ1-5, with 8 bases lining up with TRBD1. CDR1 is LNHDA and CDR2 is SQIVND in the germline V gene (reference sequence). The trim removed 5 bases at V and 7 bases at J, leaving 7 bases unmatched. The CDR3 has 14 amino acids. The CDR3 coding sequence is TGTGCCAGTAGTCCCGACAGGGGTTGGCAGCCCCAGCATTTT. This codes for CASSPDRGWQPQHF.

This clone was seen once. DNA of the CDR3: TGTGCCAGCAGCGTAGATCGGTTCGCAAATCAGCCCCAGCATTTT. Protein: CASSVDRFANQPQHF. The chain is built from TRBV9 and TRBJ1-5; D unclear. CDR3 length: 15 residues. Germline V CDR1 and CDR2: SGDLS, YYNGEE. Trimming pared 0 bases from V and 4 bases from J, leaving 11 bases between.

This clone has a handful of counts. The chain carries TRBV2 and TRBJ1-1; no clear D gene. The CDR3 is 12 residues long. Trimming stripped 3 bases from V and 6 bases from J, with 8 bases between. Germline values: CDR1 SNHLY, CDR2 FYNNEI. For the CDR3, the DNA is TGTGCCAGCAGTGACAGTTTCCCTGAAGCTTTCTTT. Translation gives CASSDSFPEAFF.

The gene calls are TRBV19 and TRBJ2-1; D is unclear. Germline CDR1 is LNHDA and CDR2 is SQIVND (reference sequence). Trimming shortened V by 1 base and J by 4 bases, and 14 bases separated the two germline ends. This CDR3 is built from 16 residues. CDR3 in DNA: TGTGCCAGTAGTATAGTTCAGGTTACCACTTACAATGAGCAGTTCTTC. Amino acid sequence: CASSIVQVTTYNEQFF.

This chain connects TRBV6-5 to TRBJ1-1; 9 positions agree with TRBD1. With 4 bases clipped from V and 7 bases from J, the junction kept 7 bases outside the gene matches. CDR1 and CDR2 from the germline V gene are MNHEY and SVGAGI. The CDR3 covers 14 residues. CDR3 coding DNA: TGTGCCAGCAGTTTCGGGACAGGGATGAATGAAGCTTTCTTT. Residues: CASSFGTGMNEAFF.

The rearrangement joins TRBV3-1 (or the pseudogene TRBV3-2) to TRBJ1-1, with 9 bases fitting TRBD1. Germline V gene lookup returns CDR1 LGHDT and CDR2 YNNKEL (reference sequence). The length of the CDR3 is 14 residues. V lost 5 bases and J lost 6; bases outside the gene matches: 7. The CDR3 loop reads CASSLGQGVAEAFF. The CDR3 DNA follows: TGTGCCAGCAGCTTGGGACAGGGAGTCGCTGAAGCTTTCTTT.

The J gene is TRBJ1-3, the V gene TRBV7-6; the match to TRBD1 covers 9 bases. CDR1 is SGHVS and CDR2 is FNYEAQ in the germline V gene. V lost 6 bases, J lost 4 bases, and 7 bases stayed unmatched. This CDR3 is built from 15 residues. The CDR3 nucleotides are TGTGCCAGCAGTAGGACAGGGGCTTCCGGAAACACCATATATTTT. Protein product: CASSRTGASGNTIYF.

V and J are TRBV13 and TRBJ1-2, with D unresolved. Germline values: CDR1 PRHDT, CDR2 FYEKMQ (reference sequence). The CDR3 spans 11 residues. Trimming stripped 3 bases from V and 7 bases from J, with 6 bases between. The CDR3 loop is CASSLGVGYTF. CDR3 coding DNA: TGTGCCAGCAGCTTGGGCGTTGGCTACACCTTC. Full variable domain (rest looked up from reference TRBV13 and TRBJ1-2): AAGVIQSPRHLIKEKRETATLKCYPIPRHDTVYWYQQGPGQDPQFLISFYEKMQSDKGSIPDRFSAQQFSDYHSELNMSSLELGDSALYFCASSLGVGYTFGSGTRLTVV.

V is TRBV6-5 and J is TRBJ1-4; 9 bases map to TRBD1. Germline loops: CDR1 MNHEY, CDR2 SVGAGI. The ends lost 5 bases at V and 7 bases at J; junction bases unmatched: 8. This CDR3 has 15 residues. The CDR3 sequence: CASSPTGGVGEKLFF. DNA of the CDR3: TGTGCCAGCAGTCCCACAGGGGGCGTGGGTGAAAAACTGTTTTTT.

The V gene is TRBV7-6, the J gene TRBJ2-5; D is possibly TRBD2 (5 bases). Per germline, CDR1 SGHVS and CDR2 FNYEAQ. Deletions cut 1 base from V and 4 bases from J, with 10 bases between. The CDR3 runs 14 residues. The CDR3 DNA reads as TGTGCCAGCAGCTTAGGAGGGTATTCAGAGACCCAGTACTTC. Its translation is CASSLGGYSETQYF. Full variable domain (outside the CDR3, taken from reference TRBV7-6 and TRBJ2-5): GAGVSQSPRYKVTKRGQDVALRCDPISGHVSLYWYRQALGQGPEFLTYFNYEAQQDKSGLPNDRFSAERPEGSISTLTIQRTEQRDSAMYRCASSLGGYSETQYFGPGTRLLVL.

The chain uses TRBV14 and TRBJ1-6; D unresolved. Trimming shortened V by 4 bases and J by 7 bases, and 8 bases separated the two germline ends. CDR3 length equals 13 residues. CDR1 is SGHDN and CDR2 is FVKESK in the germline V gene. DNA of the CDR3: TGTGCCAGCAGCCCGCAGATGAATTCACCCCTCCACTTT. As protein: CASSPQMNSPLHF.

This clone has only a few counts. This sample also contains other DNA sequences that code for the same CDR3. CDR3 in amino acids: CASSQVGGGYGYTF. CDR3 DNA sequence: TGTGCCAGCAGCCAAGTTGGGGGCGGCTATGGCTACACCTTC. This chain connects TRBV14 to TRBJ1-2; D may be TRBD1 (6 bases). CDR3 length equals 14 residues. Germline V gene data show CDR1 as SGHDN and CDR2 as FVKESK. With 1 base removed from V and 4 bases from J, the gap between germline ends came to 10 bases.

The chain joins TRBV30 to TRBJ1-6; possibly TRBD1 for D (5 bases). CDR3 length equals 15 residues. CDR1 is GTSNPN, CDR2 SVGIG, per germline (reference sequence). The V end was cut by 2 bases, the J end by 8 bases, with 16 bases between. CDR3 residues: CAWSQNAGKYSPLHF. In nucleotides, the CDR3 is TGTGCCTGGAGTCAGAACGCAGGGAAGTATTCACCCCTCCACTTT.

V gene TRBV12-5 combines with J gene TRBJ1-4, with 7 nucleotides matching TRBD1. V lost 6 bases to trimming and J lost 2 bases; unmatched junction nucleotides: 6. Germline V gene sequence: CDR1 LGHNT, CDR2 FRNRAP. The CDR3 runs to 15 residues. CDR3 DNA sequence: TGTGCTAGTGGCTACGGGGACAGTACTAATGAAAAACTGTTTTTT. Protein: CASGYGDSTNEKLFF.

CDR3 DNA: TGTGCCAGCAGTTCCCCGACACCTAAGAACACTGAAGCTTTCTTT. Amino acid sequence: CASSSPTPKNTEAFF. This chain joins TRBV2 and TRBJ1-1; D is unresolved. Germline V gives CDR1 SNHLY, CDR2 FYNNEI. CDR3 length: 15 amino acids. Trimming shortened V by 5 bases and J by 1 base, and 14 bases separated the two germline ends.

This chain joins TRBV19 and TRBJ1-2, with unresolved D. The CDR3 extends over 13 amino acids. V was trimmed by 5 bases and J by 6 bases, leaving 13 bases between them. Germline CDR1 reads LNHDA; CDR2 reads SQIVND (reference sequence). Written as DNA, the CDR3 is TGTGCCAGTAGTGAATGGGTCGGGAATGGCTACACCTTC. Translated, it gives CASSEWVGNGYTF.

The V and J genes are TRBV30 and TRBJ1-3; 10 nucleotides line up with TRBD1. Trimming took 2 bases from V and 4 from J; bases not matched to a gene: 8. Germline V gives CDR1 GTSNPN, CDR2 SVGIG (reference sequence). The CDR3 length is 16 residues. CDR3 DNA sequence: TGTGCCTGGAGTCGGGGAGACAGGGGGCGAGGAAACACCATATATTTT. It translates to CAWSRGDRGRGNTIYF.

The chain joins TRBV7-9 to TRBJ1-5; TRBD1 matches 8 bases. CDR1 and CDR2 from the germline V gene are SEHNR and FQNEAQ (reference sequence). V lost 5 bases, J lost 5 bases, and 8 bases stayed unmatched. The CDR3 consists of 15 residues. CDR3 loop: CASSTSGTGYQPQHF. The CDR3 DNA sequence: TGTGCCAGCAGCACATCCGGGACAGGTTATCAGCCCCAGCATTTT.

The chain links TRBV5-6 to TRBJ1-2; 11 bases agree with TRBD1. The CDR3 is 15 residues long. CDR1 is SGHDT, CDR2 YYEEEE, per germline. V lost 2 bases to trimming and J lost 2 bases; unmatched junction nucleotides: 2. The DNA of the CDR3 is TGTGCCAGCAGCTTAAGGGACAGGGGGAACTATGGCTACACCTTC. It codes for CASSLRDRGNYGYTF.

The chain is built from TRBV7-8 and TRBJ1-5, with a possible D match to TRBD1 (6 bases). V dropped 5 bases and J dropped 5 bases, with 13 bases sitting between them. Germline CDR1 SGHVS, CDR2 FQNEAQ. The CDR3 has 14 amino acids. In nucleotides, the CDR3 is TGTGCCAGCAGCCCCCACAGGGCGGATCAGCCCCAGCATTTT. Protein product: CASSPHRADQPQHF.

V gene TRBV5-1 combines with J gene TRBJ1-4; D gene unclear. V was cut by 0 bases and J by 7 bases, with 4 bases left in between. This CDR3 spans 12 amino acids. Germline V gene sequence: CDR1 SGHRS, CDR2 YFSETQ. The CDR3 bases are TGCGCCAGCAGCTTGGACAGTGAAAAACTGTTTTTT. Its protein product is CASSLDSEKLFF.

The V and J genes are TRBV13 and TRBJ1-4, with 7 bases matching TRBD1. Germline V gives CDR1 PRHDT, CDR2 FYEKMQ (reference sequence). The CDR3 extends over 15 amino acids. Trimming removed 6 bases from V and 0 bases from J; junction bases left unmatched: 4. The CDR3 DNA sequence: TGTGCCAGCAGAATTCAGGGGGCAACTAATGAAAAACTGTTTTTT. This encodes CASRIQGATNEKLFF.